The next 18 T cell receptor beta chains were all read from a single sample in a study of human T cells and chemical hapten exposure. The time point: patch test 3, about 24 weeks after DPC sensitization. Treatment given: therapeutic diphenylcyclopropenone sensitization with weekly scalp DPC. TCRdb reanalysed the RACE reads using MiXCR and keeps one entry per CDR3 protein. The sample holds about 190,000 distinct CDR3 sequences, roughly a quarter seen once. The sequencing here drew on whole blood, taken in connection with sensitization to the hapten diphenylcyclopropenone (DPC). Receptor source: a woman aged 35 to 49 with alopecia areata. Some clones in this sample may be carry-over from other donors' samples.

The V and J genes are TRBV7-2 and TRBJ2-7, with TRBD1 matching 9 bases. Germline assignment: CDR1 SGHTA and CDR2 FQGNSA. This CDR3 has 13 residues. V lost 5 bases, J lost 7 bases, and 6 bases stayed unmatched. Here the CDR3 reads CASSEGTGREQYF. The CDR3 DNA reads as TGTGCCAGCAGCGAAGGGACAGGGAGGGAGCAGTACTTC.

The chain combines TRBV6-5 with TRBJ2-7, with 7 bases that match TRBD2. V shed 3 bases, J shed 0 bases, and the junction held 8 bases outside the gene matches. This CDR3 comprises 16 residues. Germline V CDR1 and CDR2: MNHEY, SVGAGI. CDR3 sequence: CASSYRFGGSSYEQYF. Written as DNA, the CDR3 is TGTGCCAGCAGTTATAGGTTCGGGGGGAGCTCCTACGAGCAGTACTTC.

This chain uses TRBV6-5 with TRBJ2-7; D is unclear. This CDR3 has 12 residues. Deletions cut 2 bases from V and 6 bases from J, with 8 bases between. Per the germline V gene, CDR1 is MNHEY and CDR2 is SVGAGI. The CDR3 nucleotides are TGTGCCAGCAGTTACCCAGGTGGCGAGCAGTACTTC. It specifies CASSYPGGEQYF.

This chain joins TRBV5-1 and TRBJ1-2; no reliable D call. Germline values: CDR1 SGHRS, CDR2 YFSETQ. The V end was cut by 3 bases, the J end by 5 bases, with 14 bases between. The CDR3 runs to 14 residues. The CDR3 protein is CASSSVGGEYGYTF. The CDR3 nucleotides read TGCGCCAGCAGCTCCGTAGGTGGGGAGTATGGCTACACCTTC. Looking up the rest from reference TRBV5-1 and TRBJ1-2 gives the full variable domain: KAGVTQTPRYLIKTRGQQVTLSCSPISGHRSVSWYQQTPGQGLQFLFEYFSETQRNKGNFPGRFSGRQFSNSRSEMNVSTLELGDSALYLCASSSVGGEYGYTFGSGTRLTVV.

This clonotype was detected a few times. The V gene is TRBV7-2, the J gene TRBJ2-5; possibly TRBD1 or TRBD2 for D (6 bases each). Deletions cut 2 bases from V and 5 bases from J, with 12 bases between. Germline V gene data show CDR1 as SGHTA and CDR2 as FQGNSA. The CDR3 loop spans 14 amino acids. The DNA for the CDR3 is TGTGCCAGCAGCTTAAACGGGGGCCTGGAGACCCAGTACTTC. Protein product: CASSLNGGLETQYF.

The J gene is TRBJ1-1, the V gene TRBV20-1; D perhaps matches TRBD1 (6 bases). This CDR3 has 12 amino acids. Germline V lookup: CDR1 DFQATT, CDR2 SNEGSKA (reference sequence). Trimming stripped 7 bases from V and 1 base from J, with 10 bases between. CDR3 sequence (DNA): TGCAGTGTCGGACAGCCGAACACTGAAGCTTTCTTT. Translated: CSVGQPNTEAFF.

CDR3 bases: TGTGCCAGCCTGGGAGGGGGCCAAGAGACCCAGTACTTC. It yields the protein CASLGGGQETQYF. This chain joins TRBV28 and TRBJ2-5, with TRBD2 as a possible D gene (7 bases). This CDR3 region has 13 residues. Germline CDR1 is MDHEN and CDR2 is SYDVKM. Trimming removed 8 bases at V and 1 base at J, with 11 bases between.

V is TRBV3-1 and J is TRBJ2-1, with D possibly TRBD2 on 6 matching bases. The length of the CDR3 is 17 residues. CDR1 LGHDT and CDR2 YNNKEL come from the germline V gene (reference sequence). Trimming left V 4 bases short and J 2 bases short, with 18 bases between. The CDR3 reads CASSPQLAPGAYNEQFF. In DNA form, the CDR3 reads TGTGCCAGCAGCCCCCAGTTGGCACCGGGGGCCTACAATGAGCAGTTCTTC.

This clonotype was seen a few times. The V and J genes are TRBV28 and TRBJ2-1; D not resolved. Per the germline V gene, CDR1 is MDHEN and CDR2 is SYDVKM. Trimming pared 4 bases from V and 0 bases from J, leaving 10 bases between. CDR3 length equals 15 residues. CDR3 coding DNA: TGTGCCAGCAGTTCTTACCCAAGCTCCTACAATGAGCAGTTCTTC. It encodes CASSSYPSSYNEQFF.

This clonotype was seen ten or more times. The chain uses TRBV28 and TRBJ2-5; TRBD1 matches 8 bases. Germline values: CDR1 MDHEN, CDR2 SYDVKM. J lost 1 base, V lost 9 bases, and 10 bases had no gene match. CDR3 length: 15 amino acids. The CDR3 nucleotides read TGTGCCAGTAAACCGGGACAGGTGTTCCAAGAGACCCAGTACTTC. This encodes CASKPGQVFQETQYF.

The V gene is TRBV4-1, the J gene TRBJ1-1; D call uncertain. Germline V gene lookup returns CDR1 MGHRA and CDR2 YSYEKL. Trimming left V 0 bases short and J 4 bases short, with 15 bases between. The CDR3 loop spans 16 amino acids. CDR3: CASSQEFGTRTTEAFF. Here the CDR3 DNA reads TGCGCCAGCAGCCAAGAGTTCGGTACACGAACCACTGAAGCTTTCTTT.

The CDR3 protein is CSVVRRGGTEAFF. For the CDR3, the DNA is TGCAGCGTTGTTCGCAGGGGTGGGACTGAAGCTTTCTTT. The chain recombines TRBV29-1 with TRBJ1-1; TRBD1 might be the D (6 bases). Germline V lookup: CDR1 SQVTM, CDR2 ANQGSEA. The V gene lost 4 bases and the J gene lost 5 bases, with 14 bases spanning the gap. The CDR3 runs 13 residues.

The rearrangement joins TRBV28 to TRBJ1-1; D unresolved. V was cut by 4 bases and J by 1 base, with 4 bases left in between. The CDR3 runs 12 residues. Germline CDR1 and CDR2: MDHEN and SYDVKM. The CDR3 DNA sequence: TGTGCCAGCAGTTCGAGGAACACTGAAGCTTTCTTT. It codes for CASSSRNTEAFF.

The J gene is TRBJ2-7, the V gene TRBV29-1; perhaps TRBD1 as D (6 bases). Looked up from germline, CDR1 is SQVTM and CDR2 is ANQGSEA. Trimming shortened V by 4 bases and J by 0 bases, and 13 bases separated the two germline ends. The CDR3 consists of 14 residues. The CDR3 DNA reads as TGCAGCGTTGCTGGGGGCCAAAACTCCTACGAGCAGTACTTC. This translates into CSVAGGQNSYEQYF.

The V gene is TRBV6-1, the J gene TRBJ2-1; 7 bases are shared with TRBD2. Germline CDR1 and CDR2: MNHNS and SASEGT. This CDR3 comprises 15 residues. The V gene end was trimmed by 1 base and the J gene end by 7 bases; junction bases not matched to a gene: 7. CDR3 region: CASSEVGLESNEQFF. The CDR3 DNA is TGTGCCAGCAGTGAAGTTGGACTAGAATCAAATGAGCAGTTCTTC.

This clonotype was seen only a few times. J is TRBJ2-3 and V is TRBV29-1; 8 positions match TRBD2. Per the germline V gene, CDR1 is SQVTM and CDR2 is ANQGSEA. The CDR3 extends over 15 amino acids. V lost 4 bases and J lost 1; bases outside the gene matches: 7. The DNA for the CDR3 is TGCAGCGTTGCGGGGGGGGGCAGGGGCACAGATACGCAGTATTTT. Its translation is CSVAGGGRGTDTQYF.

This chain connects TRBV4-2 to TRBJ2-1; unclear D gene. Trimming left V 1 base short and J 6 bases short, with 13 bases between. This CDR3 spans 15 amino acids. Germline lookup yields CDR1 LGHNA and CDR2 YNFKEQ. The CDR3 DNA follows: TGTGCCAGCAGCCAAGGCATTGGAGCCGGCAATGAGCAGTTCTTC. It is translated as CASSQGIGAGNEQFF.

This clonotype came up many times. The genes are TRBV4-3 and TRBJ1-1, with a weak D call TRBD1 (6 bases). The length of the CDR3 is 17 residues. V dropped 0 bases and J dropped 1 base, with 15 bases sitting between them. Germline V gives CDR1 LGHNA, CDR2 YSLEER. The CDR3 spells CASSQDFGTGPNTEAFF. CDR3 DNA: TGCGCCAGCAGCCAAGATTTCGGCACAGGGCCGAACACTGAAGCTTTCTTT.